This section outlines one TCR beta chain sequence together with its context. Its specificity is not known. The data stem from a study of post-analysis software for immune sequencing data. Germline V gene lookup returns CDR1 SGHRS and CDR2 YFSETQ. The CDR3 consists of 14 residues. Trimming shortened V by 0 bases and J by 2 bases, and 9 bases separated the two germline ends. Study-wide points: Relative to controls, patients had several TRBV segments at higher frequency, with TRBV5-6, TRBV5-1 and TRBV20-1 among these. Co-batched samples clustered tightly together by F measure. Controls had significantly higher normalized Chao1 diversity than multiple sclerosis patients.

Tagging with unique molecular identifiers was a feature of the TCR beta cDNA libraries. TCRdb fed the PCR reads into MiXCR, producing one record per CDR3 protein. Among approximately 630,000 distinct CDR3 sequences, around 60% were seen once, and the ten largest hold about 11%. Material: blood. The sequence came from a girl aged 2-9 years with multiple sclerosis. The chain joins TRBV5-1 to TRBJ2-7; no reliable D call. The CDR3 protein is CASSLEGQPYEQYF. The CDR3, as DNA: TGCGCCAGCAGCTTGGAAGGCCAGCCCTACGAGCAGTACTTC.